Given below is one TCR beta chain in context. Its antigen is unknown. Germline V gene sequence: CDR1 SGHTA, CDR2 FQGNSA. The CDR3 runs 15 residues. V lost 3 bases to trimming and J lost 0 bases, with 11 bases between them. TCRdb re-analysed the reads in MiXCR, keeping a single row per CDR3 protein. The sample lists about 180,000 distinct CDR3 sequences; about a fifth were seen once. This record comes from a study of T cell repertoires in cytomegalovirus infection. The V gene is TRBV7-2, the J gene TRBJ1-1, with a possible D match to TRBD1 (5 bases). This sample comprised CD8+ T cells from cultured PBMCs, obtained from culture after CMV antigen stimulation. The receptor comes from a human donor in good health (CMV status not recorded). Some clones in this sample may be carry-over from other donors' samples. This chain's CDR3 is CASSLRWGVNTEAFF. The CDR3 nucleotides are TGTGCCAGCAGCTTGCGATGGGGGGTGAACACTGAAGCTTTCTTT.